Listed here are 25 T cell receptor beta chains from one sample, sequenced in a study of CD8+ T cells in alopecia areata. Following extraction, RNA underwent reverse transcription to cDNA, which served as the sequencing template. TCRdb's copy holds only in-frame clones and misses some; the assay was immunoSEQ multiplex PCR. The sample records 150,000 or so clones, roughly 50% being singletons. Sample: CD4+ T cells sorted from blood. These receptors were collected from a human donor with alopecia areata.

For the CDR3, the DNA is TGCGCCAGCAGCCAAGTATCGACCTATGAGCAGTTCTTC. Its translation: CASSQVSTYEQFF. This chain links TRBV4-1 with TRBJ2-1; no clear D. The CDR3 is 13 residues long. V lost 1 base, J lost 8 bases, and 9 bases lay in between. Per germline, CDR1 MGHRA and CDR2 YSYEKL.

To note about this clone: Distinct nucleotide sequences in the sample also encode this CDR3. The V gene is TRBV30, the J gene TRBJ1-2, with D unresolved. With 1 base removed from V and 4 bases from J, the gap between germline ends came to 7 bases. The CDR3 is 12 residues long. CDR1 is GTSNPN, CDR2 SVGIG, per germline (reference sequence). CDR3 coding DNA: TGTGCCTGGAGTGGCGGCGGCTATGGCTACACCTTC. Residues: CAWSGGGYGYTF.

V and J are TRBV29-1 and TRBJ2-7, with a possible D match to TRBD1 (5 bases). CDR3 length equals 13 residues. Germline-derived CDR1 and CDR2 are SQVTM and ANQGSEA. V was cut by 2 bases and J by 5 bases, with 13 bases left in between. The CDR3 DNA reads TGCAGCGTTGAAAATCGGCAGGGAAACGAGCAGTACTTC. This gives the protein CSVENRQGNEQYF.

This clone was observed a handful of times. The DNA of the CDR3 is TGCGCCAGCCGATTCAGCGGGAGGGCTCCCAATGAGCAGTTCTTC. This translates into CASRFSGRAPNEQFF. V and J are TRBV5-1 and TRBJ2-1, with TRBD2 identical over 10 bases. The CDR3 length is 15 residues. CDR1 is SGHRS, CDR2 YFSETQ, per germline. The V gene end was trimmed by 7 bases and the J gene end by 6 bases; junction bases not matched to a gene: 10. Together with reference TRBV5-1 and TRBJ2-1, the CDR3 gives the full variable domain: KAGVTQTPRYLIKTRGQQVTLSCSPISGHRSVSWYQQTPGQGLQFLFEYFSETQRNKGNFPGRFSGRQFSNSRSEMNVSTLELGDSALYLCASRFSGRAPNEQFFGPGTRLTVL.

V usage is TRBV28 and J usage is TRBJ2-1, with TRBD2 matching 10 bases. The CDR3 loop spans 16 amino acids. Germline CDR1 is MDHEN and CDR2 is SYDVKM. The trim removed 4 bases at V and 5 bases at J, leaving 8 bases unmatched. The CDR3 sequence: CASSSGAGGDHNEQFF. CDR3 DNA: TGTGCCAGCAGTTCGGGAGCGGGAGGGGACCACAATGAGCAGTTCTTC.

The chain carries TRBV4-1 and TRBJ2-5; maybe TRBD2 (6 bases). V gave up 0 bases and J gave up 4 bases, with 15 bases separating them. CDR1 and CDR2 (germline): MGHRA, YSYEKL. CDR3 length: 16 amino acids. The DNA of the CDR3 is TGCGCCAGCAGCCAAGAGGGGACTTACCAAGGAGAGACCCAGTACTTC. This gives the protein CASSQEGTYQGETQYF.

The gene calls are TRBV28 and TRBJ2-1, with TRBD2 matching 7 bases. The ends lost 4 bases at V and 4 bases at J; junction bases unmatched: 4. From germline, CDR1 is MDHEN and CDR2 SYDVKM. This CDR3 is 14 amino acids long. CDR3: CASSWGLSYNEQFF. In DNA form, the CDR3 reads TGTGCCAGCAGTTGGGGACTATCTTACAATGAGCAGTTCTTC.

This chain joins TRBV29-1 and TRBJ2-7, with TRBD2 identical over 10 bases. The ends lost 5 bases at V and 2 bases at J; junction bases unmatched: 9. The length of the CDR3 is 15 residues. Per the germline V gene, CDR1 is SQVTM and CDR2 is ANQGSEA. CDR3 nucleotides: TGCAGCGTTACCGGGACTAGCGCGAACGCCTACGAGCAGTACTTC. It codes for CSVTGTSANAYEQYF.

To note about this clone: The sample has other DNA sequences that encode this CDR3 too. This chain uses TRBV29-1 with TRBJ1-2; D not resolved. The V end was cut by 2 bases, the J end by 4 bases, with 11 bases between. The CDR3 runs 13 residues. Germline assignment: CDR1 SQVTM and CDR2 ANQGSEA. CDR3: CSVESLTVYGYTF. CDR3 sequence (DNA): TGCAGCGTTGAAAGTTTAACAGTCTATGGCTACACCTTC. The complete variable domain, with remaining parts taken from reference TRBV29-1 and TRBJ1-2, reads SAVISQKPSRDICQRGTSLTIQCQVDSQVTMMFWYRQQPGQSLTLIATANQGSEATYESGFVIDKFPISRPNLTFSTLTVSNMSPEDSSIYLCSVESLTVYGYTFGSGTRLTVV.

The V gene is TRBV23-1, the J gene TRBJ2-5, with D perhaps matching TRBD1 (6 bases). TRBV23-1 is an ORF, and what it does is uncertain. The CDR3 has 11 residues. The CDR3 DNA reads TGCGCAACAGGGAATGGCGAGACCCAGTACTTC. Translation gives CATGNGETQYF.

CDR3 DNA: TGTGCCAGCAGTTTCGCCCCGGGACAGGGAAACTATGGCTACACCTTC. Translated, it gives CASSFAPGQGNYGYTF. The V call is TRBV27, the J call TRBJ1-2; TRBD1 agrees at 9 bases. The ends lost 3 bases at V and 2 bases at J; junction bases unmatched: 7. CDR1 and CDR2 from the germline V gene are MNHEY and SMNVEV (reference sequence). CDR3 length: 16 amino acids.

J is TRBJ2-5 and V is TRBV4-1; the D gene is possibly TRBD2 (6 bases). With 4 bases removed from V and 5 bases from J, the gap between germline ends came to 11 bases. Looked up from germline, CDR1 is MGHRA and CDR2 is YSYEKL. The CDR3 consists of 13 residues. CDR3 nucleotide sequence: TGCGCCAGCAGCCTGCTAGCGCGGGAGACCCAGTACTTC. Translated, it gives CASSLLARETQYF.

In its sample, this clone was seen a few times. V is TRBV7-3 and J is TRBJ2-1, with 8 bases fitting TRBD2. From germline, CDR1 is SGHTA and CDR2 FQGTGA. The CDR3 loop spans 17 amino acids. Losses at the gene ends were 5 bases for V and 7 bases for J; bases not matched to a gene: 16. CDR3 in amino acids: CASSRAGLVGAGNEQFF. The DNA of the CDR3 is TGTGCCAGCAGCCGGGCGGGACTAGTGGGGGCGGGTAATGAGCAGTTCTTC. Variable domain in full (rest from reference TRBV7-3 and TRBJ2-1): GAGVSQTPSNKVTEKGKYVELRCDPISGHTALYWYRQSLGQGPEFLIYFQGTGAADDSGLPNDRFFAVRPEGSVSTLKIQRTERGDSAVYLCASSRAGLVGAGNEQFFGPGTRLTVL.

This chain joins TRBV11-3 and TRBJ2-7, with 8 bases identical to TRBD1. Germline V gene sequence: CDR1 SGHNT, CDR2 YENEEA. The CDR3 length is 15 residues. The V segment lost 5 bases and the J segment 4 bases; nucleotides outside the gene matches: 10. This CDR3 is CASSRTGYSGYEQYF. The DNA for the CDR3 is TGTGCCAGCAGCCGGACAGGGTACTCAGGGTACGAGCAGTACTTC.

V and J are TRBV28 and TRBJ2-7; D gene uncertain. V was clipped by 4 bases and J by 10 bases, with 11 bases between them. The CDR3 is 11 amino acids. Germline V gene data show CDR1 as MDHEN and CDR2 as SYDVKM. The CDR3 sequence: CASSSQEIQYF. Here the CDR3 DNA reads TGTGCCAGCAGTTCGCAGGAGATCCAGTACTTC.

On this clone itself: Other DNA sequences within the sample encode an identical CDR3. This chain links TRBV4-1 with TRBJ1-1; D remains ambiguous. V was pared by 0 bases and J by 3 bases, with 5 bases between. This CDR3 has 13 residues. The germline V gene has CDR1 MGHRA and CDR2 YSYEKL. CDR3 nucleotides: TGCGCCAGCAGCCAAGATAGGGACACTGAAGCTTTCTTT. It specifies CASSQDRDTEAFF.

The rearrangement joins TRBV28 to TRBJ1-1, with D tentatively TRBD1 (5 bases). V was trimmed by 6 bases and J by 4 bases, leaving 9 bases between them. Germline values: CDR1 MDHEN, CDR2 SYDVKM. This CDR3 is built from 12 residues. The CDR3 DNA is TGTGCCAGCAGAGGGGTCCGCACTGAAGCTTTCTTT. Protein product: CASRGVRTEAFF.

V and J are TRBV4-1 and TRBJ2-1; TRBD1 matches 7 bases. In germline, CDR1 is MGHRA, CDR2 YSYEKL. The CDR3 totals 13 residues. V dropped 7 bases and J dropped 8; count of bases not matched to a gene: 8. The CDR3 reads CASTRQGLYEQFF. The CDR3 region has the DNA TGCGCCAGCACCCGACAGGGCTTGTATGAGCAGTTCTTC.

This clone showed up just a few times. V gene TRBV29-1 combines with J gene TRBJ2-1; D gene ambiguous. V gave up 7 bases and J gave up 5 bases, with 12 bases separating them. Germline lookup yields CDR1 SQVTM and CDR2 ANQGSEA. The CDR3 spans 12 residues. In DNA form, the CDR3 reads TGCAGCGCCGCCCGGGCCGACAATGAGCAGTTCTTC. Encoded protein: CSAARADNEQFF.

This chain links TRBV5-1 with TRBJ2-5; possibly TRBD2 for D (6 bases). The CDR3 runs to 14 residues. Germline V gives CDR1 SGHRS, CDR2 YFSETQ. Trimming took off 0 bases at V and 4 bases at J, with 10 bases between the two ends. CDR3 amino acids: CASSLAFGRETQYF. The DNA for the CDR3 is TGCGCCAGCAGCTTGGCCTTCGGGAGAGAGACCCAGTACTTC.

The chain carries TRBV28 and TRBJ2-5; the match to TRBD1 covers 8 bases. The V gene's germline CDR1 is MDHEN and CDR2 SYDVKM. The length of the CDR3 is 16 residues. Trimming cost V 2 bases and J 5 bases; bases outside gene matches: 10. The CDR3 nucleotides read TGTGCCAGCAGTTTAACCGGACAGGGCGGAGGGGAGACCCAGTACTTC. Its translation: CASSLTGQGGGETQYF.

The V and J genes are TRBV29-1 and TRBJ1-4; D perhaps matches TRBD1 (6 bases). The CDR3 runs 14 residues. Germline assignment: CDR1 SQVTM and CDR2 ANQGSEA. Deletions cut 7 bases from V and 3 bases from J, with 15 bases between. The DNA for the CDR3 is TGCAGCGCCATTGGGGGGGCACCTAATGAAAAACTGTTTTTT. The encoded protein is CSAIGGAPNEKLFF.

The genes are TRBV28 and TRBJ2-2; possibly TRBD1 or TRBD2 for D (5 bases each). Trimming removed 3 bases at V and 6 bases at J, with 17 bases between. Germline loops: CDR1 MDHEN, CDR2 SYDVKM. The CDR3 is 16 amino acids. The CDR3 coding sequence is TGTGCCAGCAGTTTCCCGGGACCGGTCGCGGCCGGGGAGCTGTTTTTT. Protein product: CASSFPGPVAAGELFF.

This clone appeared once. The CDR3, as DNA: TGTGCCTGGAGTGTAATTCCTGGCGGGGAGCTGTTTTTT. It yields the protein CAWSVIPGGELFF. The rearrangement uses TRBV30 and TRBJ2-2; D is undetermined. V was shortened by 0 bases and J by 7 bases, with 9 bases between the two germline ends. Germline V gene data show CDR1 as GTSNPN and CDR2 as SVGIG (reference sequence). This CDR3 contains 13 residues. Variable domain in full (rest from reference TRBV30 and TRBJ2-2): SQTIHQWPATLVQPVGSPLSLECTVEGTSNPNLYWYRQAAGRGLQLLFYSVGIGQISSEVPQNLSASRPQDRQFILSSKKLLLSDSGFYLCAWSVIPGGELFFGEGSRLTVL.

The chain is built from TRBV5-1 and TRBJ2-1; D ambiguous. The V end was cut by 2 bases, the J end by 6 bases, with 12 bases between. CDR3 length: 14 residues. Per germline, CDR1 SGHRS and CDR2 YFSETQ. The CDR3 spells CASSLLGGGNEQFF. The CDR3 DNA reads as TGCGCCAGCAGCTTATTAGGTGGTGGCAATGAGCAGTTCTTC.